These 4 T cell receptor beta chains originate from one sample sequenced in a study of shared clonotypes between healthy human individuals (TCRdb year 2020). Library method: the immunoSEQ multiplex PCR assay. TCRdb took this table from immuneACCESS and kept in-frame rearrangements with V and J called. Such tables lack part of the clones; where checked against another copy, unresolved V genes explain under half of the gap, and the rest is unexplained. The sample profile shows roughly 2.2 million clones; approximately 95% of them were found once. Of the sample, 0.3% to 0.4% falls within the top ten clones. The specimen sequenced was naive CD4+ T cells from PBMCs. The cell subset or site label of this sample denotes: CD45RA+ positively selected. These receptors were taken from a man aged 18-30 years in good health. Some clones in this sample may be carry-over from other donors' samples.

The CDR3 coding sequence is TGTGCCAGCTCAGCAGAAGGGTCCGGCACTGAAGCTTTCTTT. Amino acids: CASSAEGSGTEAFF. The gene calls are TRBV18 and TRBJ1-1; D is undetermined. Trimming shortened V by 5 bases and J by 4 bases, and 14 bases separated the two germline ends. In germline, CDR1 is KGHSH, CDR2 LQKENI. The CDR3 is 14 amino acids.

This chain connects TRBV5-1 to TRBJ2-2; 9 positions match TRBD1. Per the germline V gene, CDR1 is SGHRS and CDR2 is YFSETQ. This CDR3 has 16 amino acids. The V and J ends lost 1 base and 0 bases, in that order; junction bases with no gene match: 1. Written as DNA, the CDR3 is TGCGCCAGCAGCTTGTGGGACAGGGCGAACACCGGGGAGCTGTTTTTT. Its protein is CASSLWDRANTGELFF.

In DNA form, the CDR3 reads TGTGCCAGCAGCTCGGACAACTATGGCTACACCTTC. It codes for CASSSDNYGYTF. The rearrangement links TRBV5-4 to TRBJ1-2; D unclear. Germline CDR1 reads SGHNT; CDR2 reads YYREEE (reference sequence). Trimming stripped 3 bases from V and 2 bases from J, with 5 bases between. This CDR3 contains 12 residues.

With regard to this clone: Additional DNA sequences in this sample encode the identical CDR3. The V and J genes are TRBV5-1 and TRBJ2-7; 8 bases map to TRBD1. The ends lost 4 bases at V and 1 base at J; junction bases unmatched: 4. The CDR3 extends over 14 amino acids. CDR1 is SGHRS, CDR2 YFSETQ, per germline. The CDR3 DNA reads TGCGCCAGCAGCAAAACAGGGGGGTCCTACGAGCAGTACTTC. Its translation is CASSKTGGSYEQYF. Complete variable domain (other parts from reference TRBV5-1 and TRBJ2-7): KAGVTQTPRYLIKTRGQQVTLSCSPISGHRSVSWYQQTPGQGLQFLFEYFSETQRNKGNFPGRFSGRQFSNSRSEMNVSTLELGDSALYLCASSKTGGSYEQYFGPGTRLTVT.